This T cell receptor (beta chain) was captured by sequencing in a study of blood T cell repertoires in COVID-19. For the study at large: Collection of acute and convalescent COVID-19 samples took place in the United States, Italy and Spain. The cDNA or gDNA used as material had been derived from T cells, B-cell-depleted T cells, or PBMCs.

Per the germline V gene, CDR1 is SGHRS and CDR2 is YFSETQ. J lost 5 bases, V lost 4 bases, and 3 bases had no gene match. The CDR3 contains 14 residues. Per the study methods: Amplification from reference gene primers served as the basis for estimated nucleated cell counts. Only in-frame clones appear in the TCRdb table, and some are missing; sequencing was by immunoSEQ multiplex PCR. V and J calls and clone size are as listed in that table; D and trimming were resolved from the DNA. The data hold 95,000 to 150,000 clones, with around 87% observed a single time. This chain links TRBV5-1 with TRBJ1-5; 10 bases fit TRBD1. The source is a woman between 65 and 79 years old with acute or convalescent COVID-19. The source material was peripheral blood. CDR3 bases: TGCGCCAGCAGCGCCGGGACAGGGGATCAGCCCCAGCATTTT. It translates to CASSAGTGDQPQHF.